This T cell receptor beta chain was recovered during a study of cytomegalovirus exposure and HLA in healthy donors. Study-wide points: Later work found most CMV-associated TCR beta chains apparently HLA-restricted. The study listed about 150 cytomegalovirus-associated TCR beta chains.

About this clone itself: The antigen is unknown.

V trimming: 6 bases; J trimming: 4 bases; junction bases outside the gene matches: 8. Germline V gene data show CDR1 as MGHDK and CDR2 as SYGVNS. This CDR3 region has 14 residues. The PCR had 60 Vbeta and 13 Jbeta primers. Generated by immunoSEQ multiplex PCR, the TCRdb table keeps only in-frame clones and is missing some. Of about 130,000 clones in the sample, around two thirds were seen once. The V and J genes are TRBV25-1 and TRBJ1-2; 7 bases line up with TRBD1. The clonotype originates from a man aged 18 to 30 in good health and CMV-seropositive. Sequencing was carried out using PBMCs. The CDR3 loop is CASSPIGQVYGYTF. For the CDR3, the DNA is TGTGCCAGCAGCCCCATTGGACAGGTCTATGGCTACACCTTC.